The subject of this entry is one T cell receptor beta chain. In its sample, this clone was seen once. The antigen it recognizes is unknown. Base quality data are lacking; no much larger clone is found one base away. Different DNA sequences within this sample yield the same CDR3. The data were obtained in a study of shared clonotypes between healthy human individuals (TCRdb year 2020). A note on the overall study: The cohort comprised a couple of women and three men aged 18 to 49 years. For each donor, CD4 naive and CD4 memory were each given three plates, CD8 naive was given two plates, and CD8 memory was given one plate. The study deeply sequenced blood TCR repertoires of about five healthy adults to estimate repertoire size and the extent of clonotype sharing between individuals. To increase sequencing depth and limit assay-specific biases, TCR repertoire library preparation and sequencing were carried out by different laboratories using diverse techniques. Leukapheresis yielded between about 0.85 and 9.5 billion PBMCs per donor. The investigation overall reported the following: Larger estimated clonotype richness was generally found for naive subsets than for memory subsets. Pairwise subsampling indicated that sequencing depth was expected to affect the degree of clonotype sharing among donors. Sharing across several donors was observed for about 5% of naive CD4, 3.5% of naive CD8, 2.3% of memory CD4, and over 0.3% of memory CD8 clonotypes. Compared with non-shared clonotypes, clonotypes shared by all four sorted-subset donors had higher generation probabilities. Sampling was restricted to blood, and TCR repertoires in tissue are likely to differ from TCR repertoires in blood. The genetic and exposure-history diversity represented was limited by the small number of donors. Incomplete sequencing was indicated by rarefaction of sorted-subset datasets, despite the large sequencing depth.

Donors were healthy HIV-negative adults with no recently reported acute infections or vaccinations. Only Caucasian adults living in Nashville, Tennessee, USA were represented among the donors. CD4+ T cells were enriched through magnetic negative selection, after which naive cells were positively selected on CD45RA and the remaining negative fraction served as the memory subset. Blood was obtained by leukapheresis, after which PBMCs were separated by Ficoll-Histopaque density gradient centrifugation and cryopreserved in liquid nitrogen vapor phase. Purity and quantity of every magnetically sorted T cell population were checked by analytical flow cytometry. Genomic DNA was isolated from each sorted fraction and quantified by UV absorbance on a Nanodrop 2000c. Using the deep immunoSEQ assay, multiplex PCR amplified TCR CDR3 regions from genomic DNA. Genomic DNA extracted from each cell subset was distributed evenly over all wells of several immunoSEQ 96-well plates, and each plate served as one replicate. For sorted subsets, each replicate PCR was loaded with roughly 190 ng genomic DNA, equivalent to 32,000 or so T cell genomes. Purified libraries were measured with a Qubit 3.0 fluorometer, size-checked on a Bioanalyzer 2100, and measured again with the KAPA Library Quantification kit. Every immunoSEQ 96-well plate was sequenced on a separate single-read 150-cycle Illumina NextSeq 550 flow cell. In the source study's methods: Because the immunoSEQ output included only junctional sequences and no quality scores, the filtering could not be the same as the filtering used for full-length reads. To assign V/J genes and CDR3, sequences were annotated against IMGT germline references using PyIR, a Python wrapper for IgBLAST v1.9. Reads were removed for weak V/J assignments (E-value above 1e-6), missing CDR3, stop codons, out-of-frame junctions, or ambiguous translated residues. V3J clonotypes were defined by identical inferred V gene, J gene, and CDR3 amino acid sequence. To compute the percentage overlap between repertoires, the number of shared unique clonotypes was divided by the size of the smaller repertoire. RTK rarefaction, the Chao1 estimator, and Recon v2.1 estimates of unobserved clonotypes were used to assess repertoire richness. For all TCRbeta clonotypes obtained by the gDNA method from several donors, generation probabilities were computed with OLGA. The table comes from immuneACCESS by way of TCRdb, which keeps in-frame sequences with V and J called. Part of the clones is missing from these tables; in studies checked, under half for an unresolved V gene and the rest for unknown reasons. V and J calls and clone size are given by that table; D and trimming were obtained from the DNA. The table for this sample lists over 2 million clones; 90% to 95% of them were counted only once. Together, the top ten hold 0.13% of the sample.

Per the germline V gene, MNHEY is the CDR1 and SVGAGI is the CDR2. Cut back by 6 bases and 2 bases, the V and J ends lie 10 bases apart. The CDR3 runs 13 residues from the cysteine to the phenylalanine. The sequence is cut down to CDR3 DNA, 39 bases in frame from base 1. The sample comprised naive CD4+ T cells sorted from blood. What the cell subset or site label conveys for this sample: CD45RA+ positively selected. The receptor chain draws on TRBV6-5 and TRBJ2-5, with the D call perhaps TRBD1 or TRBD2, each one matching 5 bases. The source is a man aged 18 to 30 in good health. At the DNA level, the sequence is TGTGCCAGCAGCCGGGGCTTACAAGAGACCCAGTACTTC. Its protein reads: CASSRGLQETQYF.